This TCR beta chain was identified during a study of Graves' ophthalmopathy and Graves' hyperthyroidism (dated by TCRdb to the late 2010s). Concerning the study at large: Peripheral blood samples were taken at the time of initial diagnosis, before any treatment was given. The study used TCR beta repertoire signatures to distinguish Graves' ophthalmopathy from Graves' hyperthyroidism and to predict progression to ophthalmopathy. In total, 135 blood samples were TCR-sequenced: under 45 ophthalmopathy, under 80 hyperthyroidism and roughly 17 hyperthyroidism-to-ophthalmopathy patients. To explore V-J signatures that separate ophthalmopathy from hyperthyroidism, a discovery set of more than 95 patients was enrolled, consisting of 40 to 45 with ophthalmopathy and about 60 with stable hyperthyroidism. For independent validation, a separate cohort was made up of some 18 hyperthyroidism patients plus 17 patients who later progressed from hyperthyroidism to ophthalmopathy. In six hyperthyroidism patients, T-cell repertoires of thyroid tissue and blood were compared. Once sampling was done, hyperthyroidism patients were given methimazole at a starting dose of 30 mg daily, while ophthalmopathy patients were given high-dose intravenous methylprednisolone.

This clonotype was observed at least ten times. The antigen it binds to is not known. No base quality values were provided; no much bigger clone lies one nucleotide off. Overall study results and their limits: In cross-validation, the 13-signature model distinguished ophthalmopathy from stable hyperthyroidism with 85% to 90% sensitivity and 81% to 83% specificity, and in the test set the corresponding values were roughly 80% and 76%. No statistical method was used to predetermine the sample size, and group allocation was not hidden from the investigators. In validation, the model predicted ophthalmopathy progression with roughly 68% sensitivity and roughly 78% specificity; about a dozen predicted patients were CT-confirmed with GO in a median of 6.5 months. Most expanded thyroid clonotypes with a frequency above 0.001 also appeared in blood, which suggests that blood repertoires may reflect the immune response in the thyroid.

For repertoire sequencing, TCR beta CDR3 regions were amplified from RNA transcripts. The first round of RT-PCR was done with HTBI primers and the Qiagen OneStep RT-PCR kit, and was followed by a second round of multiplex PCR, then size selection and purification. Libraries were sequenced paired-end with 100 bp reads on an Illumina HiSeq2000. From the authors' description of their analysis: SOAPnuke was used to process the reads, throwing out any read that had adapters, had uncalled bases, had a mean Phred below 15, or lacked an exact constant-primer or identifier match. COPE v1.2.5 was used to merge high-quality paired reads. Unique nucleotide sequences were defined as clonotypes and aligned to IMGT TRB V, D and J references using MiTCR v1.1. The analysis was limited to V-J combinations with a frequency above 0.0001, which together covered about 99% of repertoires. For each V-J combination, a TCR clonal expansion and chaos score was defined as the ratio of F50 clonal expansion to chaos observed in the TCRdist matrix. Welch's t-statistics and random forest were used to reduce the features to about twelve V-J combinations, which were then used as input to a naive Bayes classifier. Thyroid-blood repertoire similarity was quantified with the Morisita-Horn index. TCRdb trimmed the raw reads at Q25, called clones with MiXCR and kept productive beta chains. CDR3 protein duplicates are merged, each entry listing the most common genes and DNA. The V and J calls and clone size come from TCRdb's table, not from the authors' own analysis. The table for this sample lists 400,000 or so distinct CDR3 sequences; approximately 18% of them were counted only once. 2% to 3% of the sample is in the top ten clones.

A patient counted as having stable hyperthyroidism if there was no progression to ophthalmopathy within 18 months of follow-up. The hyperthyroidism patients were 18 to 65 years old and newly diagnosed, with a disease duration of less than 2 months. Patients were excluded if they had other autoimmune diseases, uncontrolled infections, pregnancy or lactation. Diagnosis was based on clinical symptoms, serum thyroxine, TRAb, thyroid ultrasound and orbital computed tomography. Ficoll-Paque density gradient centrifugation was used to isolate PBMCs from about 9 ml of fresh peripheral blood. Trizol reagent was used to extract the total RNA, and its quality was then checked on an Agilent 2100 Bioanalyzer. The source is an adult woman with stable Graves' hyperthyroidism. The sequencing input was peripheral blood.

The CDR3 corresponds to CASSPERQGPYQETQYF. The DNA sequence is given as TGTGCCAGCTCACCAGAACGACAGGGGCCGTACCAAGAGACCCAGTACTTC. This receptor chain uses TRBV18 and TRBJ2-5; 8 bases in the junction line up with TRBD1. The junction shows trimming of 2 bases on V and 0 bases on J, and the gene matches do not reach 8 bases of it. CDR3 length: 17 amino acids, cysteine to phenylalanine. Of all the DNA, just the CDR3 is kept, 51 bases in frame from base 1. According to the germline V gene, CDR1 reads KGHSH and CDR2 reads LQKENI.